These T cell receptor beta chains were read from a single sample in a study of PD-1 blockade in classical Hodgkin lymphoma. Using immunoSEQ multiplex PCR, the repertoire was profiled, and TCRdb retains in-frame clones only, with some absent. This sample has 70,000 to 80,000 clones, with 90% to 95% found just once. The material sequenced was peripheral blood mononuclear cells (PBMCs), taken at baseline. The receptors were gathered from a human donor with classical Hodgkin lymphoma. CDR3s include the opening cysteine and the closing phenylalanine or tryptophan. A D gene is named only where the DNA matches it firmly. The size field is filled for only some rows; it gives once, few, many or a size class.

size: NA; V: TRBV5-1; J: TRBJ2-7; D: NA; DNA: TGCGCCAGCAGCTTGGGTGGGGCGGTTAGCTCCTACGAGCAGTACTTC; CDR3: CASSLGGAVSSYEQYF
size: NA; V: TRBV27; J: TRBJ1-2; D: NA; DNA: TGTGCCAGCAGTGGCCTACAGGGCGGCGGCTACACCTTC; CDR3: CASSGLQGGGYTF
size: NA; V: TRBV28; J: TRBJ2-2; D: NA; DNA: TGTGCCAGCAGTTTGGGGCACACCGGGGAGCTGTTTTTT; CDR3: CASSLGHTGELFF
size: NA; V: TRBV19; J: TRBJ2-2; D: TRBD2; DNA: TGTGCCAGTAGTGAGGGGAGGGGATCCGGGGAGCTGTTTTTT; CDR3: CASSEGRGSGELFF
size: NA; V: TRBV28; J: TRBJ2-2; D: NA; DNA: TGTGCCAGCAAGGGTGGCACAGGGAAGTCCACCGGGGAGCTGTTTTTT; CDR3: CASKGGTGKSTGELFF
size: once; V: TRBV6-1; J: TRBJ1-6; D: TRBD1; DNA: TGTGCCAGCACCATGACAGGGGTTTATAATTCACCCCTCCACTTT; CDR3: CASTMTGVYNSPLHF
size: NA; V: TRBV29-1; J: TRBJ1-4; D: NA; DNA: TGCAGCGTCGGGACTAGTAATGAAAAACTGTTTTTT; CDR3: CSVGTSNEKLFF
size: NA; V: TRBV2; J: TRBJ1-2; D: NA; DNA: TGTGCCAGCAGTGAAATAAGCCCTCGGGATGGCTACACCTTC; CDR3: CASSEISPRDGYTF
size: NA; V: TRBV7-9; J: TRBJ1-2; D: NA; DNA: TGTGCCAGCAGCTTAGATGTAGGGGAAGCGGCAGGCGACTATGGCTACACCTTC; CDR3: CASSLDVGEAAGDYGYTF
size: NA; V: TRBV9; J: TRBJ2-7; D: NA; DNA: TGTGCCAGCAGCCCCCCAGGGTTTCACTACGAGCAGTACTTC; CDR3: CASSPPGFHYEQYF
size: NA; V: TRBV10-3; J: TRBJ2-2; D: TRBD1; DNA: TGTGCCATCACCCCAGAACAGGGGTTGGGGGAGCTGTTTTTT; CDR3: CAITPEQGLGELFF
size: NA; V: TRBV1; J: TRBJ2-7; D: NA; DNA: TGCACCAGCAGCCAGGTTACCCACTTTAGGGGACAGGGGTGCACCTACGAGCAGTACTTC; CDR3: CTSSQVTHFRGQGCTYEQYF
size: NA; V: TRBV13; J: TRBJ2-2; D: NA; DNA: TGTGCCAGCAGCTTCCTGGGCTTAGGCGGCGCCGGGGAGCTGTTTTTT; CDR3: CASSFLGLGGAGELFF
size: NA; V: TRBV27; J: TRBJ2-2; D: NA; DNA: TGTGCCAGCAGTCCCTCGAACACCGGGGAGCTGTTTTTT; CDR3: CASSPSNTGELFF
size: NA; V: TRBV28; J: TRBJ2-1; D: NA; DNA: TGTGCCAGCAGATCAGGACTACTTTTACTCAACCTCATCTACAATGAGCAGTTCTTC; CDR3: CASRSGLLLLNLIYNEQFF
size: NA; V: TRBV2; J: TRBJ2-7; D: NA; DNA: TGTGCCAGCAGTGGATGGGGGGACACCTACGAGCAGTACTTC; CDR3: CASSGWGDTYEQYF